This T cell receptor (beta chain) was recorded in a study of blood T cell repertoires in COVID-19. Study-wide background: Italy, Spain and the United States were the sources of the convalescent and acute COVID-19 samples. From T cells, B-cell-depleted T cells, or PBMCs came the material, which was cDNA or gDNA.

Germline V CDR1 and CDR2: MRHNA, SNTAGT. V lost 3 bases to trimming and J lost 3 bases; unmatched junction nucleotides: 1. The CDR3 is made up of 15 amino acids. Per the original methods: By means of reference gene primer amplification, nucleated cell counts were estimated. TCRdb's copy holds only in-frame clones and misses some; the assay was immunoSEQ multiplex PCR. For V, J and clone size, that table is used; D and trimming come from the DNA. The sample has some 37,000 clones; approximately 84% are singletons. The sample consisted of peripheral blood. The chain uses TRBV6-4 and TRBJ2-1; TRBD2 agrees at 11 bases. This receptor was identified in an elderly man with active or convalescent COVID-19. CDR3 sequence: CASSETSGGYNEQFF. The CDR3 DNA reads TGTGCCAGCAGTGAAACTAGCGGGGGCTACAATGAGCAGTTCTTC.